The rows below give T cell receptor beta chains drawn from one sample of a study of PD-L1 blockade in urothelial cancer. The protocol was immunoSEQ multiplex PCR, while the TCRdb copy is restricted to in-frame clones and leaves out a portion. This table has about 95,000 clones, around 87% appearing once. This sample comprised PBMCs, obtained around atezolizumab (anti-PD-L1) treatment. Receptors were obtained from a man aged 55 to 70 with urothelial cancer. The CDR3 runs from the conserved cysteine through the conserved F or W. A D gene is named only where the DNA matches it firmly. A clone size is listed for some rows: how often the clone was seen (once, few, many), or a class if it is expanded.

TRBV5-6	NA	once	TRBJ1-2	TGTGCCAGCACCCAGAGGGGGGGGCAGGGCTACACCTTC	CASTQRGGQGYTF
TRBV18	NA	NA	TRBJ1-5	TGTGCCAGCTCACCAAACAGGGCCTTTAATGATTATAGCAATCAGCCCCAGCATTTT	CASSPNRAFNDYSNQPQHF
TRBV29-1	TRBD2	once	TRBJ2-3	TGCAGCGTCGCGCAAGGGGCGGGAGTTGCAGATACGCAGTATTTT	CSVAQGAGVADTQYF
TRBV7-2	NA	NA	TRBJ1-5	TGTGCCAGCAGCCCAACCAGTGATCAGCCCCAGCATTTT	CASSPTSDQPQHF
TRBV19	NA	NA	TRBJ2-1	TGTGCCAGTAGTACGAGGGGCGACAGGACGAGCAATGAGCAGTTCTTC	CASSTRGDRTSNEQFF
TRBV9	TRBD1	NA	TRBJ2-7	TGTGCCAGCAGCACCACGGGACAGGGATCCTACGAGCAGTACTTC	CASSTTGQGSYEQYF
TRBV28	TRBD2	NA	TRBJ2-7	TGTGCCAGCAGTGAGCTAGCGGGAGGATCATCCCCCTACGAGCAGTACTTC	CASSELAGGSSPYEQYF
TRBV5-1	NA	NA	TRBJ2-2	TGCGCCAGCAGCTTGGGGGCAAAGGAGGGAACCGGGGAGCTGTTTTTT	CASSLGAKEGTGELFF
TRBV19	TRBD1	NA	TRBJ1-5	TGTGCCTCCACGGGACAGCTTTATAGCAATCAGCCCCAGCATTTT	CASTGQLYSNQPQHF
TRBV9	TRBD2	NA	TRBJ2-2	TGTGCCAGCAGCGTAGGTCCGGGCGGGGGGACCGGGGAGCTGTTTTTT	CASSVGPGGGTGELFF
TRBV5-1	TRBD1	NA	TRBJ1-2	TGCGCCAGCAGCGTGCAAGACAGGGTCGGCTATGGCTACACCTTC	CASSVQDRVGYGYTF
TRBV10-1	NA	NA	TRBJ2-7	TGCGCCAGCAGTAGGGACTCGGTCGGCGAGCAGTACTTC	CASSRDSVGEQYF
TRBV7-2	NA	NA	TRBJ1-1	TGTGCCAGCAGCGCGATAGGGGGGGTGGGGAACACTGAAGCTTTCTTT	CASSAIGGVGNTEAFF
TRBV28	TRBD1	NA	TRBJ2-3	TGTGCCACCTCGACAGGGACACCCACAGATACGCAGTATTTT	CATSTGTPTDTQYF
TRBV11-2	TRBD1	NA	TRBJ2-7	TGTGCCAGCAGCTCCAGAGACAGGGCCCTGACCTACGAGCAGTACTTC	CASSSRDRALTYEQYF
TRBV4-2	NA	NA	TRBJ1-1	TGTGCCAGCAGCCAAGGGTCAGGGGTCGGTTTGAACACTGAAGCTTTCTTT	CASSQGSGVGLNTEAFF
TRBV4-1	NA	once	TRBJ2-7	TGCGCCAGCAGCCAAGGGGGTAGGGGCACAGGGAAAACCTACGAGCAGTACTTC	CASSQGGRGTGKTYEQYF
TRBV4-2	NA	NA	TRBJ2-4	TGTGCCAGCAGCCAAGATGTCCGGGGTGGCAAAAACATTCAGTACTTC	CASSQDVRGGKNIQYF
TRBV5-1	NA	NA	TRBJ2-6	TGCGCCAGCAGCCTACTAGGGGGTAGCTCTGGGGCCAACGTCCTGACTTTC	CASSLLGGSSGANVLTF
TRBV5-1	TRBD2	NA	TRBJ2-3	TGCGCCAGCAGCTTGAGCGGGGGTCGCACAGATACGCAGTATTTT	CASSLSGGRTDTQYF
TRBV9	NA	NA	TRBJ2-3	TGTGCCAGCAGCGTTCGCGCTCAAAGCACAGATACGCAGTATTTT	CASSVRAQSTDTQYF
TRBV5-6	NA	NA	TRBJ2-7	TGTGCCAGCAGGACTCTAAGCTACGAGCAGTACTTC	CASRTLSYEQYF
TRBV18	NA	once	TRBJ1-4	TGTGCCAGCTCACCCGGACATTCAACTAATGAAAAACTGTTTTTT	CASSPGHSTNEKLFF
TRBV10-3	NA	NA	TRBJ2-5	TGTGCCATCAGTGTTGCGGTACAAGAGACCCAGTACTTC	CAISVAVQETQYF
TRBV4-3	NA	NA	TRBJ2-5	TGCGCCAGCAGCCAAGGGACCAGGGGAAAAGAGACCCAGTACTTC	CASSQGTRGKETQYF
TRBV7-3	NA	once	TRBJ1-6	TGTGCCAGCAGCTTAACGCGAAATTCACCCCTCCACTTT	CASSLTRNSPLHF